One sample yielded the 18 T cell receptor beta chains listed below, sequenced in a study of blood T cell repertoires in COVID-19. Using immunoSEQ multiplex PCR, the repertoire was profiled, and TCRdb retains in-frame clones only, with some absent. Of around 390,000 clones in the sample, approximately 87% were seen once. The sequenced sample was PBMCs or T cells enriched from blood (not recorded which). The receptors stem from a woman aged 45-60 years who had recovered from COVID-19.

This clone has just a few counts. The DNA of the CDR3 is TGTGCCAGAAGACAGGGGAGCTATGGCTACACCTTC. Its protein product is CARRQGSYGYTF. The V call is TRBV27, the J call TRBJ1-2, with TRBD1 matching 8 bases. Germline CDR1 and CDR2: MNHEY and SMNVEV (reference sequence). Germline trimming cut 9 bases from V and 4 bases from J; bases unmatched to any gene: 4. The length of the CDR3 is 12 residues.

The V and J genes are TRBV2 and TRBJ2-5; D not resolved. The V gene lost 7 bases and the J gene lost 2 bases, with 11 bases spanning the gap. This CDR3 comprises 13 residues. In germline, CDR1 is SNHLY, CDR2 FYNNEI. CDR3 protein: CASNGGKQETQYF. The CDR3 DNA reads as TGTGCCAGCAACGGCGGTAAACAAGAGACCCAGTACTTC.

The chain has TRBV29-1 and TRBJ2-1; no clear D. Per germline, CDR1 SQVTM and CDR2 ANQGSEA. CDR3 length equals 14 residues. V dropped 4 bases and J dropped 0 bases, with 10 bases sitting between them. CDR3 in amino acids: CSVVELGSYNEQFF. The CDR3 bases are TGCAGCGTTGTTGAGCTAGGCTCCTACAATGAGCAGTTCTTC.

This clone was seen a handful of times. CDR3 nucleotides: TGTGCCAGCCACGGACAGGGTTACAATCAGCCCCAGCATTTT. Translated: CASHGQGYNQPQHF. The chain employs TRBV28 and TRBJ1-5; 8 nucleotides align to TRBD1. The germline CDR1 and CDR2 sequences are MDHEN and SYDVKM. The CDR3 runs to 14 residues. J was trimmed by 3 bases and V by 8 bases; bases with no gene match: 6.

The gene calls are TRBV3-1 (or the pseudogene TRBV3-2) and TRBJ2-7; D might be TRBD2 (5 bases). V was trimmed by 1 base and J by 3 bases, leaving 10 bases between them. The germline V gene has CDR1 LGHDT and CDR2 YNNKEL (reference sequence). The CDR3 covers 14 residues. The CDR3 DNA reads as TGTGCCAGCAGCCAAGTGGCCGACTACTACGAGCAGTACTTC. Translation gives CASSQVADYYEQYF.

The chain links TRBV30 to TRBJ1-5; D may be TRBD1 (6 bases). V gave up 5 bases and J gave up 4 bases, with 12 bases separating them. Per the germline V gene, CDR1 is GTSNPN and CDR2 is SVGIG (reference sequence). CDR3 length equals 13 residues. In DNA form, the CDR3 reads TGTGCCTGGGCGGGAGGGGGAAATCAGCCCCAGCATTTT. Translated: CAWAGGGNQPQHF.

This chain connects TRBV7-2 to TRBJ2-5; maybe TRBD2 (7 bases). The CDR3 sequence is 17 residues long. The V gene lost 3 bases and the J gene lost 2 bases, with 19 bases spanning the gap. CDR1 SGHTA and CDR2 FQGNSA come from the germline V gene. The CDR3 sequence: CASSLGGGGIGQETQYF. In nucleotides, the CDR3 is TGTGCCAGCAGCTTGGGAGGGGGGGGAATTGGTCAAGAGACCCAGTACTTC.

The V call is TRBV7-2, the J call TRBJ2-1, with a tentative D call TRBD1 (5 bases). In germline, CDR1 is SGHTA, CDR2 FQGNSA. There are 13 residues in the CDR3. V was cut by 4 bases and J by 8 bases, with 12 bases left in between. CDR3 protein: CASSSDKQDEQFF. The DNA of the CDR3 is TGTGCCAGCAGCTCGGACAAGCAGGATGAGCAGTTCTTC. Drawing the rest from reference TRBV7-2 and TRBJ2-1, the complete variable domain is GAGVSQSPSNKVTEKGKDVELRCDPISGHTALYWYRQSLGQGLEFLIYFQGNSAPDKSGLPSDRFSAERTGGSVSTLTIQRTQQEDSAVYLCASSSDKQDEQFFGPGTRLTVL.

This CDR3 is CASSPPGTGYGYTF. The CDR3 DNA reads as TGTGCCAGCAGTCCACCCGGGACAGGGTATGGCTACACCTTC. This sequence joins TRBV25-1 and TRBJ1-2; 9 bases align to TRBD1. Germline CDR1 is MGHDK and CDR2 is SYGVNS. The CDR3 totals 14 residues. V gave up 5 bases and J gave up 5 bases; unmatched junction bases: 6.

This clone is a singleton in its sample. The genes are TRBV18 and TRBJ1-1, with D possibly matching TRBD1 (5 bases). The germline V gene encodes CDR1 KGHSH and CDR2 LQKENI. The CDR3 has 17 residues. The V and J ends lost 2 bases and 6 bases respectively, with 22 bases between them. The CDR3 DNA sequence: TGTGCCAGCTCACCATCGCTGATGTCAGGGAGGGGCGCTGAAGCTTTCTTT. This codes for CASSPSLMSGRGAEAFF.

V usage is TRBV5-6 and J usage is TRBJ1-1, with 9 nucleotides matching TRBD1. The CDR3 totals 12 residues. Trimming removed 0 bases from V and 10 bases from J; junction bases left unmatched: 1. CDR1 and CDR2 (germline): SGHDT, YYEEEE. CDR3 region: CASSLDRGLAFF. The DNA of the CDR3 is TGTGCCAGCAGCTTGGACAGGGGGCTAGCTTTCTTT.

This sequence joins TRBV6-5 and TRBJ1-4, with D hard to call. In germline, CDR1 is MNHEY, CDR2 SVGAGI. The germline V and J ends were trimmed by 2 bases and 4 bases, with 8 bases remaining between them. The CDR3 sequence is 14 residues long. The CDR3 protein is CASSYGGYNEKLFF. Here the CDR3 DNA reads TGTGCCAGCAGTTACGGAGGGTATAATGAAAAACTGTTTTTT.

The genes are TRBV6-5 and TRBJ1-5; D is unresolved. The CDR3 length is 15 residues. The germline CDR1 and CDR2 sequences are MNHEY and SVGAGI. V was cut by 7 bases and J by 0 bases, with 13 bases left in between. CDR3 in DNA: TGTGCCAGCAAGCCTGCGGGCAGTAGCAATCAGCCCCAGCATTTT. This translates into CASKPAGSSNQPQHF.

This chain uses TRBV5-1 with TRBJ2-4; 12 bases line up with TRBD2. V shed 4 bases, J shed 4 bases, and the junction held 6 bases outside the gene matches. Germline V gene data show CDR1 as SGHRS and CDR2 as YFSETQ. The CDR3 extends over 16 amino acids. As DNA, the CDR3 is TGCGCCAGCAGCGTGCTAGCGGGGGGGCCAAAAAACATTCAGTACTTC. It codes for CASSVLAGGPKNIQYF.

As for this clone: At one end, the junction sequence differs from germline, possibly due to a read error. The V gene is TRBV2, the J gene TRBJ1-2; no reliable D call. The length of the CDR3 is 10 residues. CDR1 and CDR2 (germline): SNHLY, FYNNEI. The DNA for the CDR3 is TGTGCCAGCAGTGACAGTAAACCCCTCTTC. Its translation is CASSDSKPLF.

The V call is TRBV30, the J call TRBJ2-5; unclear D gene. V lost 1 base, J lost 0 bases, and 6 bases lay in between. From germline, CDR1 is GTSNPN and CDR2 SVGIG (reference sequence). This CDR3 contains 13 residues. CDR3 DNA sequence: TGTGCCTGGAGTGCGTCCTACCAAGAGACCCAGTACTTC. This gives the protein CAWSASYQETQYF.

This chain connects TRBV11-2 to TRBJ1-3; 12 positions agree with TRBD1. This CDR3 spans 18 amino acids. V lost 1 base and J lost 3; bases outside the gene matches: 7. Looked up from germline, CDR1 is SGHAT and CDR2 is FQNNGV. The CDR3 spells CASSLAGGQGAGGNTIYF. CDR3 sequence (DNA): TGTGCCAGCAGCTTAGCTGGGGGACAGGGGGCGGGTGGAAACACCATATATTTT. Supplemented by reference TRBV11-2 and TRBJ1-3, the full variable domain reads EAGVAQSPRYKIIEKRQSVAFWCNPISGHATLYWYQQILGQGPKLLIQFQNNGVVDDSQLPKDRFSAERLKGVDSTLKIQPAKLEDSAVYLCASSLAGGQGAGGNTIYFGEGSWLTVV.

Comment on this clone: The sample carries other DNA sequences with the same CDR3. The genes are TRBV30 and TRBJ1-5; D unclear. This CDR3 contains 15 residues. Germline V gene lookup returns CDR1 GTSNPN and CDR2 SVGIG (reference sequence). V lost 0 bases to trimming and J lost 0 bases, with 9 bases between them. The CDR3 here is CAWSVRGGSNQPQHF. CDR3 in DNA: TGTGCCTGGAGTGTACGTGGAGGTAGCAATCAGCCCCAGCATTTT.